This is a list of T cell receptor beta chains from one sample in a study of blood T cell repertoires in COVID-19. Measured with immunoSEQ multiplex PCR; TCRdb has only the in-frame clones, and not every one. This sample has around 300,000 clones, with about 85% found just once. The specimen was peripheral blood. Receptor source: a woman between 50 and 59 years old with active or convalescent COVID-19. The CDR3 runs from the conserved cysteine through the conserved F or W. The order of the fields is clone size, D gene, J gene, V gene, CDR3 protein, CDR3 DNA. The D gene is left open where the match is weak. Clone size is shown for a subset of rows, as once, few, many or a class of expanded clone.

-,TRBD2,TRBJ2-7,TRBV5-4,CASSHPTSGINYEQYF,TGTGCCAGCAGCCATCCGACTAGCGGGATTAACTACGAGCAGTACTTC
-,-,TRBJ1-1,TRBV2,CASMIFGRNMNTEAFF,TGTGCCAGCATGATATTTGGCCGAAACATGAACACTGAAGCTTTCTTT
-,-,TRBJ2-7,TRBV28,CASSLRVYEQYF,TGTGCCAGCAGTTTGCGAGTCTACGAGCAGTACTTC
-,TRBD1,TRBJ2-7,TRBV2,CATQDRAWGEQYF,TGTGCCACACAGGACAGGGCATGGGGCGAGCAGTACTTC
once,-,TRBJ1-5,TRBV28,CASSRTVASNQPQHF,TGTGCCAGCAGTCGGACAGTGGCTAGCAATCAGCCCCAGCATTTT
-,TRBD1,TRBJ1-5,TRBV10-3,CAISEGQGNQPQHF,TGTGCCATCAGTGAGGGACAGGGCAATCAGCCCCAGCATTTT
-,-,TRBJ2-3,TRBV29-1,CSVGAAQSGNF,TGCAGCGTGGGGGCGGCCCAGTCGGGGAATTTT
-,-,TRBJ1-2,TRBV19,CASSTQPGSYGYTF,TGTGCCAGTAGTACCCAACCGGGGTCCTATGGCTACACCTTC
few,-,TRBJ2-2,TRBV6-5,CAGKDRNTGELFF,TGTGCCGGAAAGGACAGGAACACCGGGGAGCTGTTTTTT
-,-,TRBJ2-2,TRBV24-1,CATSSLRLNTGELFF,TGTGCCACCAGCTCACTCCGATTGAACACCGGGGAGCTGTTTTTT
-,-,TRBJ1-1,TRBV2,CASKVDMNTEAFF,TGTGCCAGCAAGGTTGACATGAACACTGAAGCTTTCTTT
-,TRBD1,TRBJ2-4,TRBV5-4,CASSSRGQANIQYF,TGTGCCAGCAGCTCCAGGGGGCAGGCAAACATTCAGTACTTC
-,-,TRBJ2-2,TRBV9,CASSVRDNRWELFF,TGTGCCAGCAGCGTCCGGGATAACCGATGGGAGCTGTTTTTT
-,TRBD2,TRBJ2-1,TRBV27,CASSYGTSGYNEQFF,TGTGCCAGCAGTTACGGGACTAGCGGCTACAATGAGCAGTTCTTC
-,TRBD2,TRBJ2-2,TRBV11-3,CASSLGLAENTGELFF,TGTGCCAGCAGCTTGGGACTAGCGGAGAACACCGGGGAGCTGTTTTTT
-,TRBD1,TRBJ1-1,TRBV6-5,CASKVGQANTEAFF,TGTGCCAGCAAGGTAGGACAGGCCAACACTGAAGCTTTCTTT
-,TRBD2,TRBJ2-1,TRBV5-1,CASSSGTSINEQFF,TGCGCCAGCAGCTCCGGGACTAGCATCAATGAGCAGTTCTTC
-,-,TRBJ1-2,TRBV10-3,CAAQGLDYGYTF,TGTGCCGCACAGGGCCTGGACTATGGCTACACCTTC
-,-,TRBJ2-1,TRBV29-1,CSVTLGSLYNEQFF,TGCAGCGTTACACTAGGGTCTCTCTACAATGAGCAGTTCTTC
-,-,TRBJ1-2,TRBV19,CASSIDGTAGFYGYTF,TGTGCCAGTAGTATAGACGGAACAGCCGGTTTCTATGGCTACACCTTC
-,-,TRBJ2-4,TRBV4-1,CASSQGGFGGYIQYF,TGCGCCAGCAGCCAAGGTGGATTTGGGGGGTACATTCAGTACTTC
once,TRBD2,TRBJ2-7,TRBV2,CASSRLAGGQYF,TGTGCCAGCAGTCGACTAGCGGGAGGCCAGTACTTC
once,-,TRBJ1-6,TRBV3-1/TRBV3-2,CASSQAHNNSPLHF,TGTGCCAGCAGCCAAGCACACAATAATTCACCCCTCCACTTT
-,TRBD2,TRBJ2-1,TRBV7-2,CASTLSGSESYNEQFF,TGTGCCAGCACCCTTAGCGGGAGCGAGTCCTACAATGAACAGTTCTTC
-,TRBD2,TRBJ2-1,TRBV6-1,CASSGGSRYYEQFF,TGTGCCAGCAGCGGCGGGAGCCGCTACTATGAGCAGTTCTTC
-,-,TRBJ1-1,TRBV30,CAWSAKGTEAFF,TGTGCCTGGAGCGCGAAGGGGACTGAAGCTTTCTTT
-,-,TRBJ1-6,TRBV11-2,CASSSDRNSPLHF,TGTGCCAGCAGCTCCGACAGGAATTCACCCCTCCACTTT
-,TRBD1,TRBJ1-2,TRBV25-1,CASSEWGQLYGYTF,TGTGCCAGCAGTGAATGGGGACAGCTTTATGGCTACACCTTC
-,TRBD2,TRBJ2-1,TRBV5-4,CASSISGSSYNEQFF,TGTGCCAGCAGCATTAGCGGGAGCTCCTACAATGAGCAGTTCTTC
-,-,TRBJ1-5,TRBV5-6,CASSLMGAGQPQHF,TGTGCCAGCAGCTTGATGGGGGCCGGCCAGCCCCAGCATTTT
-,-,TRBJ1-1,TRBV20-1,CSASPAPRDTNTEAFF,TGCAGTGCTAGTCCCGCCCCCCGGGACACGAACACTGAAGCTTTCTTT
-,TRBD1,TRBJ2-2,TRBV9,CASSVSTRDRGRTGELFF,TGTGCCAGCAGCGTATCTACCCGGGACAGGGGACGGACCGGGGAGCTGTTTTTT
-,TRBD1,TRBJ1-1,TRBV9,CASSAGQGNTEAFF,TGTGCCAGCAGCGCGGGACAGGGGAACACTGAAGCTTTCTTT
few,-,TRBJ1-1,TRBV2,CASSEWTGETEAFF,TGTGCCAGCAGTGAATGGACGGGAGAGACTGAAGCTTTCTTT
-,TRBD2,TRBJ2-7,TRBV3-1/TRBV3-2,CASSQATTSGIPYEQYF,TGTGCCAGCAGCCAGGCGACGACTAGCGGGATACCTTACGAGCAGTACTTC
once,TRBD1,TRBJ1-2,TRBV29-1,CSVEGQGENGYTF,TGCAGCGTCGAGGGACAGGGGGAGAATGGCTACACCTTC
-,TRBD2,TRBJ2-5,TRBV19,CASSLGLAVEGTQYF,TGTGCCAGTAGTCTGGGACTAGCGGTAGAGGGGACCCAGTACTTC
-,-,TRBJ2-3,TRBV27,CASSFSSRTGKTTDTQYF,TGTGCCAGCAGTTTTAGCAGTAGGACTGGAAAAACCACAGATACGCAGTATTTT
-,TRBD2,TRBJ2-1,TRBV19,CASSTTSGGAYNEQFF,TGTGCCAGTAGTACGACTAGCGGGGGAGCATACAATGAGCAGTTCTTC
-,TRBD1,TRBJ2-5,TRBV5-6,CASSSLDRIQETQYF,TGTGCCAGCAGCTCCCTGGACAGGATCCAAGAGACCCAGTACTTC
-,-,TRBJ1-4,TRBV5-1,CASSLRAEPNEKLFF,TGCGCCAGCAGCCTCCGAGCCGAACCTAATGAAAAACTGTTTTTT
-,-,TRBJ1-3,TRBV6-5,CASSFPSGNTIYF,TGTGCCAGCAGCTTCCCCTCTGGAAACACCATATATTTT
-,TRBD1,TRBJ1-1,TRBV29-1,CSYSGQLGTEAFF,TGCAGCTACTCGGGACAGTTAGGCACTGAAGCTTTCTTT
-,TRBD1,TRBJ2-6,TRBV10-1,CASSPENDRVSGANVLTF,TGCGCCAGCAGTCCCGAAAACGACAGGGTCTCTGGGGCCAACGTCCTGACTTTC
-,-,TRBJ1-3,TRBV6-1,CASSEFLTAGNTIYF,TGTGCCAGCAGTGAATTTCTTACAGCCGGAAACACCATATATTTT